Detailed here is one T cell receptor beta chain. This specimen comes from a study of identical twins. The V end lost 5 bases, the J end lost 2 bases, and 10 bases lay between the germline ends. The CDR3 is 15 residues long. CDR1 and CDR2 from the germline V gene are ENHRY and SYGVKD. TCRdb recomputed calls from the 5' RACE reads with MiXCR, one row per CDR3 protein. The top ten clones hold approximately 3.2% of a sample with some 560,000 distinct CDR3 sequences, roughly 9.5% of them seen once. The same data also went into a second study, on yellow fever vaccine responses in identical twins. From that paper: Reported findings indicate that twins' vaccine T cell responses seemed partially convergent, partially personalized.

The source material was PBMCs. The source is a woman between 18 and 29 years old in good health. V usage is TRBV10-3 and J usage is TRBJ1-6; D not resolved. The CDR3 protein is CAISPSGTYNSPLHF. As DNA, the CDR3 is TGTGCCATCAGTCCTTCCGGGACCTATAATTCACCCCTCCACTTT.